These 22 T cell receptor beta chains came from one sample sequenced in a study of tumor-infiltrating lymphocytes in primary liver carcinoma. Using a constant-region primer together with ProtoScript II reverse transcriptase, TCR beta cDNA was made from around 0.55 ug of total RNA. Libraries covering TCR beta were generated through three nested multiplex PCR rounds (using a slightly modified ARM-PCR). Amplification in the first two PCR rounds was performed using TRBV1-TRBV30 forward primers and a C-beta reverse primer for roughly 9 cycles each. TCRdb independently ran MiXCR on the multiplex PCR reads; one entry per CDR3 protein. The table includes about 310,000 distinct CDR3 sequences, about 60% detected once. For blood RNA, unsorted whole blood served as the source, and germline DNA was extracted too. Sequenced: peripheral blood. The receptors here all came from a man aged 35-49 years with primary liver carcinoma and hepatitis B virus infection.

The chain couples TRBV12-3 or TRBV12-4 to TRBJ2-3; the D gene is possibly TRBD2 (6 bases). Between the trimmed V and J ends, which lost 4 bases and 9 bases, there was a span of 14 bases. The CDR3 covers 13 residues. CDR3 nucleotide sequence: TGTGCCAGCAGTTCAATCAACGGAGGGACGCAGTATTTT. It yields the protein CASSSINGGTQYF.

As to this clonotype: This may be a read error, as it is one base from a much larger clone. CDR3 amino acids: CASCFREGDTQYF. CDR3 coding DNA: TGTGCCAGCTGTTTCCGGGAGGGAGATACGCAGTATTTT. This sequence joins TRBV12-3 or TRBV12-4 and TRBJ2-3; 8 positions agree with TRBD2. The CDR3 sequence is 13 residues long.

Note on this clonotype: With a much larger clone just one base away, this may be a read error. The chain uses TRBV14 and TRBJ2-2, with unresolved D. The germline V gene has CDR1 SGHDN and CDR2 FVKESK. This CDR3 spans 14 amino acids. CDR3 sequence reads: CAGRIRANTGELFF. The DNA of the CDR3 is TGTGCCGGCAGGATAAGGGCGAACACCGGGGAGCTGTTTTTT.

On this clonotype itself: One end of the junction varies from germline; a read error may be responsible. The gene calls are TRBV29-1 and TRBJ2-1; weak D call: TRBD2 (6 bases). Germline V gives CDR1 SQVTM, CDR2 ANQGSEA. CDR3 size: 14 residues. CDR3 DNA sequence: TGCAGCGTCCAGGGAATAGCGGTCTACACTGAGCAGTCCTTC. Its translation is CSVQGIAVYTEQSF.

This clonotype was counted once. This may arise from a read error, as a much more abundant clone is one base away. J is TRBJ1-6 and V is TRBV4-2, with TRBD1 as a possible D gene (6 bases). Germline lookup yields CDR1 LGHNA and CDR2 YNFKEQ. The CDR3 covers 17 residues. In DNA, the CDR3 is TGTGCCAGCAACCAAGAGGGGGGACACTCCTATAATTCACCCCTCCACTTT. Protein sequence: CASNQEGGHSYNSPLHF.

About this clonotype itself: Possible read error: a much larger clone is one base away. The rearrangement uses TRBV4-2 and TRBJ2-3; 12 bases map to TRBD2. The junction had 5 bases not matched to a gene; V was cut back by 0 bases and J by 4 bases. Germline values: CDR1 LGHNA, CDR2 YNFKEQ. This CDR3 is built from 17 residues. The chain's CDR3 is CASSQEGLAGCADTQYF. DNA for the CDR3: TGTGCCAGCAGCCAAGAGGGACTAGCGGGCTGTGCAGATACGCAGTATTTT.

Concerning this clonotype: This could be a read error, since a much larger clone is one nucleotide away. This chain joins TRBV6-2 or TRBV6-3 and TRBJ1-2; D gene uncertain. CDR3 size: 13 residues. Trimming shortened V by 2 bases and J by 2 bases, and 6 bases separated the two germline ends. In germline, CDR1 is MNHEY, CDR2 SVGEGT. The CDR3 reads CASSYEKNYGYTF. The CDR3 DNA follows: TGTGCCAGCAGTTACGAAAAGAACTATGGCTACACCTTC.

Turning to this clonotype: As the CDR3 is not closed by the conserved phenylalanine or tryptophan, this likely results from a read error. The chain is built from TRBV6-1 and TRBJ1-5; D gene unclear. The CDR3 contains 15 residues. Germline V gene sequence: CDR1 MNHNS, CDR2 SASEGT. V was cut by 10 bases and J by 0 bases, with 16 bases left in between. CDR3 in DNA: TGTGCCATCCCCTACTCGGAGTATAGCAATCAGCCCCAGCATTCT. Its translation: CAIPYSEYSNQPQHS.

A few counts support this clonotype. The chain combines TRBV28 with TRBJ2-4, with 10 nucleotides matching TRBD1. Germline V CDR1 and CDR2: MDHEN, SYDVKM. Trimming took 8 bases from V and 6 from J; bases not matched to a gene: 10. The CDR3 has 15 amino acids. The CDR3 sequence: CASETPGQGRNIQYF. The CDR3 bases are TGTGCCAGCGAGACACCGGGACAGGGGAGAAACATTCAGTACTTC.

To note about this clonotype: A much larger clone is a single base away; this may be a read error. This CDR3 is CASSNERGYGQYF. For the CDR3, the DNA is TGTGCCAGCAGCAACGAACGGGGTTACGGGCAGTACTTC. The J gene is TRBJ2-7, the V gene TRBV5-4, with D possibly matching TRBD2 (5 bases). The V gene's germline CDR1 is SGHNT and CDR2 YYREEE (reference sequence). The CDR3 contains 13 residues.

For this clonotype: This likely comes from a read error, as the CDR3 has no conserved phenylalanine or tryptophan at its end. This sequence joins TRBV4-2 and TRBJ2-5; D may be TRBD1 (5 bases). The CDR3 runs to 13 residues. V was clipped by 4 bases and J by 5 bases, with 11 bases between them. Germline V gene data show CDR1 as LGHNA and CDR2 as YNFKEQ. CDR3 DNA sequence: TGTGCCAGCAGCCCCAACAGACAGGAGACCCAGTACTTA. Amino acid sequence: CASSPNRQETQYL.

The CDR3 DNA sequence: TGTGCCAGCAGTTACTCGAGGGAGAGGGCCAATGAGCAGTTCTTC. Amino acid sequence: CASSYSRERANEQFF. The chain uses TRBV6-5 and TRBJ2-1, with D perhaps matching TRBD2 (5 bases). Trimming pared 0 bases from V and 6 bases from J, leaving 12 bases between. The CDR3 covers 15 residues. Germline V gene sequence: CDR1 MNHEY, CDR2 SVGAGI.

Remarks on this clonotype: A read error may account for a junction end that differs from germline. CDR3 region: CTSSFRGNNEPFF. CDR3 bases: TGTACCAGCAGTTTCCGGGGTAACAATGAGCCGTTCTTC. The chain recombines TRBV12-3 or TRBV12-4 with TRBJ2-1; weak D call: TRBD2 (5 bases). This CDR3 region has 13 residues.

V usage is TRBV15 and J usage is TRBJ2-1, with TRBD2 matching 7 bases. From germline, CDR1 is LNHNV and CDR2 YYDKDF (reference sequence). The CDR3 sequence is 17 residues long. Losses at the gene ends were 0 bases for V and 8 bases for J; bases not matched to a gene: 13. Written as DNA, the CDR3 is TGTGCCACCAGCAGAGACACGGGAGGTTTATCTTATGATGAGCAGTTCTTC. Translating it yields CATSRDTGGLSYDEQFF.

Of note for this clonotype: A single base separates this from a much larger clone, so it may be a read error. CDR3 sequence reads: CANTGGGLGHTQYF. The CDR3 DNA reads as TGTGCCAACACCGGGGGAGGCTTGGGTCATACGCAGTATTTT. The chain links TRBV5-4 to TRBJ2-3; D is possibly TRBD2 (6 bases). The CDR3 has 14 amino acids. Trimming pared 9 bases from V and 7 bases from J, leaving 21 bases between. CDR1 is SGHNT and CDR2 is YYREEE in the germline V gene (reference sequence).

As to this clonotype: A read error is possible here, since a much larger clone lies one base away. The rearrangement uses TRBV12-5 and TRBJ2-1; possibly TRBD1 for D (6 bases). Per germline, CDR1 LGHNT and CDR2 FRNRAP. The CDR3 loop spans 13 amino acids. The CDR3 region is CDSGALGQMRQFF. The CDR3 DNA reads as TGTGATAGTGGTGCCCTCGGACAGATGAGGCAGTTCTTC.

The rearrangement links TRBV11-3 to TRBJ2-1; 14 nucleotides agree with TRBD2. This CDR3 has 17 amino acids. Losses at the gene ends were 5 bases for V and 7 bases for J; bases not matched to a gene: 10. The germline gives CDR1 SGHNT, CDR2 YENEEA. The CDR3 DNA reads TGTGCCAGCAGCCCAAGAACCGGGACTAGCGGGAGTAATGAGCAGTTCTTC. Its translation: CASSPRTGTSGSNEQFF.

V is TRBV6-2 or TRBV6-3 and J is TRBJ1-2; no definite D call. The germline gives CDR1 MNHEY, CDR2 SVGEGT. V lost 8 bases, J lost 3 bases, and 13 bases lay in between. The length of the CDR3 is 13 residues. The CDR3 sequence: CASGPDGYYGYTF. In nucleotides, the CDR3 is TGTGCCAGCGGTCCGGACGGGTACTATGGCTACACCTTC.

Points on this clonotype: A single base separates this from a much larger clone, so it may be a read error. The chain recombines TRBV29-1 with TRBJ1-1; 9 bases map to TRBD1. This CDR3 spans 14 amino acids. The ends lost 7 bases at V and 6 bases at J; junction bases unmatched: 12. Looked up from germline, CDR1 is SQVTM and CDR2 is ANQGSEA. CDR3 in amino acids: CSAKNRGRIPEAFF. The CDR3 DNA reads TGCAGCGCTAAAAACAGGGGGCGAATCCCTGAAGCTTTCTTT.

This clonotype was picked up one time. The chain links TRBV6-5 to TRBJ2-3; D may be TRBD2 (6 bases). Germline values: CDR1 MNHEY, CDR2 SVGAGI. Trimming removed 7 bases from V and 15 bases from J, with 29 bases in between. This CDR3 is built from 15 residues. DNA of the CDR3: TGTGCCAGCAACCCAGGACTAACGGGAACAGATATGCAATATTTT. This gives the protein CASNPGLTGTDMQYF.

The chain joins TRBV5-1 to TRBJ1-1; D is undetermined. Germline V lookup: CDR1 SGHRS, CDR2 YFSETQ. The V gene lost 0 bases and the J gene lost 0 bases, with 12 bases spanning the gap. This CDR3 region has 16 residues. The DNA of the CDR3 is TGCGCCAGCAGCTTGGATGGGTCTCGGATGAACACTGAAGCTTTCTTT. This codes for CASSLDGSRMNTEAFF.

The rearrangement links TRBV25-1 to TRBJ2-1, with a possible D match to TRBD1 (7 bases). The germline CDR1 and CDR2 sequences are MGHDK and SYGVNS. The V and J ends lost 2 bases and 4 bases respectively, with 12 bases between them. This CDR3 comprises 15 residues. This chain's CDR3 is CASSEAGQTYNEQFF. The CDR3 DNA sequence: TGTGCCAGCAGTGAAGCGGGACAGACTTACAATGAGCAGTTCTTC.